This T cell receptor (beta chain) was documented in a study of naive and memory T cell subsets. The beta constant-region primer was an equimolar mix of two oligonucleotides covering TRBC1 and TRBC2. From the UMI-ligation and nested PCR reads, TCRdb called clonotypes with MiXCR, one entry per CDR3 protein. This table has over 75,000 distinct CDR3 sequences, around 13% appearing once. Four subsets defined by CD45RA and CD27 were sorted after CD3, CD4, CD8 and live/dead staining. This CDR3 has 11 residues. Germline-derived CDR1 and CDR2 are SGHRS and YFSETQ. V lost 8 bases to trimming and J lost 8 bases; unmatched junction nucleotides: 6.

This clonotype was obtained from a human donor in good health. This chain connects TRBV5-1 to TRBJ1-2; 7 nucleotides line up with TRBD1. The sequenced sample was central memory CD4+ T cells from blood. CDR3 amino acids: CASRQGGGYTF. The CDR3 bases are TGCGCCAGTCGACAGGGAGGAGGCTACACCTTC.